A single sample gave rise to the 14 T cell receptor beta chains below, sequenced in a study of shared clonotypes between healthy human individuals. The repertoire was sequenced with immunoSEQ multiplex PCR; TCRdb's copy has only in-frame clones and lacks some. The repertoire holds 2 million to 3 million clones, with roughly 93% as singletons. Sample: naive CD4+ T cells from PBMCs. Subset meaning: CD45RA+ positively selected. Receptors originate from a young man in good health. Some clones in this sample may be carry-over from other donors' samples.

About this clone itself: The sample has other DNA sequences that encode this CDR3 too. The chain recombines TRBV5-1 with TRBJ2-3, with 11 bases lining up with TRBD2. CDR3 length equals 15 residues. The ends lost 4 bases at V and 3 bases at J; junction bases unmatched: 4. Germline values: CDR1 SGHRS, CDR2 YFSETQ. The CDR3 region is CASSRTSGSTDTQYF. The CDR3 DNA reads TGCGCCAGCAGCCGCACTAGCGGGAGTACAGATACGCAGTATTTT. Full variable domain (outside the CDR3, taken from reference TRBV5-1 and TRBJ2-3): KAGVTQTPRYLIKTRGQQVTLSCSPISGHRSVSWYQQTPGQGLQFLFEYFSETQRNKGNFPGRFSGRQFSNSRSEMNVSTLELGDSALYLCASSRTSGSTDTQYFGPGTRLTVL.

To note about this clone: Other DNA sequences of this sample code for an identical CDR3. The chain combines TRBV28 with TRBJ1-2; 9 bases map to TRBD1. With V trimmed by 6 bases and J by 5 bases, 7 bases remained unmatched. Germline-derived CDR1 and CDR2 are MDHEN and SYDVKM. The CDR3 sequence is 14 residues long. This CDR3 reads CASSLVTGGYGYTF. DNA of the CDR3: TGTGCCAGCAGCTTAGTGACAGGGGGGTATGGCTACACCTTC.

The chain is built from TRBV28 and TRBJ1-4, with D maybe TRBD1 (6 bases). The CDR3 loop spans 15 amino acids. Trimming stripped 5 bases from V and 4 bases from J, with 14 bases between. CDR1 and CDR2 from the germline V gene are MDHEN and SYDVKM. The chain's CDR3 is CASSPQTGHNEKLFF. CDR3 in DNA: TGTGCCAGCAGTCCCCAGACAGGACATAATGAAAAACTGTTTTTT.

This clone was observed once. This chain joins TRBV27 and TRBJ2-2; 11 nucleotides line up with TRBD2. CDR3 length: 17 residues. Germline CDR1 MNHEY, CDR2 SMNVEV (reference sequence). The V gene end was trimmed by 2 bases and the J gene end by 5 bases; junction bases not matched to a gene: 7. CDR3 bases: TGTGCCAGCAGTTTAAGAATAGCGGGAGGGGGAACCGGGGAGCTGTTTTTT. This gives the protein CASSLRIAGGGTGELFF.

The chain couples TRBV15 to TRBJ2-7; TRBD1 might be the D (6 bases). Germline CDR1 and CDR2: LNHNV and YYDKDF (reference sequence). The CDR3 covers 15 residues. The ends were cut back, 0 bases at V and 3 bases at J, with 12 bases in the middle. CDR3 DNA: TGTGCCACCAGCAGAGAGGCCAGGGGAGACTACGAGCAGTACTTC. Protein: CATSREARGDYEQYF.

The chain joins TRBV4-2 to TRBJ2-7; 7 nucleotides line up with TRBD2. Germline-derived CDR1 and CDR2 are LGHNA and YNFKEQ. Trimming cost V 3 bases and J 2 bases; bases outside gene matches: 7. This CDR3 has 15 amino acids. The CDR3, as DNA: TGTGCCAGCAGCCACGTGGGACGGGGGGCCTACGAGCAGTACTTC. The encoded protein is CASSHVGRGAYEQYF.

The gene calls are TRBV19 and TRBJ2-4; 8 bases are a match to TRBD1. Germline V gene data show CDR1 as LNHDA and CDR2 as SQIVND (reference sequence). This CDR3 has 15 amino acids. J lost 8 bases, V lost 6 bases, and 12 bases had no gene match. The CDR3 region is CASSTTGTGRHIQYF. The CDR3 DNA follows: TGTGCCAGTAGCACGACAGGGACAGGACGGCACATTCAGTACTTC.

The rearrangement uses TRBV9 and TRBJ2-7; 10 nucleotides align to TRBD1. The V segment lost 4 bases and the J segment 2 bases; nucleotides outside the gene matches: 9. The CDR3 length is 16 residues. CDR1 SGDLS and CDR2 YYNGEE come from the germline V gene. The CDR3 protein is CASSPPPGQGTYEQYF. In nucleotides, the CDR3 is TGTGCCAGCAGCCCTCCGCCGGGACAGGGGACCTACGAGCAGTACTTC.

The chain is built from TRBV18 and TRBJ1-1; D remains unclear. V was cut by 6 bases and J by 1 base, with 15 bases left in between. This CDR3 has 15 residues. Germline V CDR1 and CDR2: KGHSH, LQKENI. The CDR3 DNA is TGTGCCAGCTCCTTGCAGGTCGGTCGGAACACTGAAGCTTTCTTT. Encoded protein: CASSLQVGRNTEAFF.

The V call is TRBV29-1, the J call TRBJ2-3, with D possibly matching TRBD2 (5 bases). The germline V and J ends were trimmed by 4 bases and 3 bases, with 11 bases remaining between them. This CDR3 contains 13 residues. Germline V gene data show CDR1 as SQVTM and CDR2 as ANQGSEA. The chain's CDR3 is CSVGFQRTDTQYF. The CDR3 bases are TGCAGCGTTGGGTTCCAGCGGACAGATACGCAGTATTTT.

Worth noting for this clone: Other DNA sequences in this specimen translate into the identical CDR3. The chain joins TRBV5-1 to TRBJ2-3, with D uncertain. The CDR3 extends over 15 amino acids. Per the germline V gene, CDR1 is SGHRS and CDR2 is YFSETQ. Trimming stripped 0 bases from V and 1 base from J, with 9 bases between. The CDR3 coding sequence is TGCGCCAGCAGCTTGGGAAGCTACGGCACAGATACGCAGTATTTT. Its protein is CASSLGSYGTDTQYF.

The V call is TRBV7-2, the J call TRBJ2-3; 14 bases fit TRBD2. V was pared by 5 bases and J by 3 bases, with 4 bases of the junction left unmatched. CDR3 length: 16 amino acids. Germline-derived CDR1 and CDR2 are SGHTA and FQGNSA. The CDR3 DNA sequence: TGTGCCAGCAGCAGGGGACTAGCGGGAGTAACAGATACGCAGTATTTT. Translation: CASSRGLAGVTDTQYF.

CDR3 coding DNA: TGTGCCAGCAGCTTAGCTGTAGGGACTATTTCCTACGAGCAGTACTTC. The encoded protein is CASSLAVGTISYEQYF. The genes are TRBV7-2 and TRBJ2-7, with 7 bases fitting TRBD2. Losses at the gene ends were 0 bases for V and 1 base for J; bases not matched to a gene: 6. This CDR3 contains 16 residues. In germline, CDR1 is SGHTA, CDR2 FQGNSA.

The genes are TRBV10-1 and TRBJ1-1, with 8 bases fitting TRBD1. The germline V gene has CDR1 WNHNN and CDR2 SYGVQD (reference sequence). Trimming at V came to 5 bases and at J to 6 bases, leaving 5 bases not matched to a gene. This CDR3 is 13 amino acids long. The CDR3 DNA reads as TGCGCCAGCAGTCCCAGGGGGCTGTCTGAAGCTTTCTTT. Translating it yields CASSPRGLSEAFF.